This T cell receptor (beta chain) was retrieved from a study of blood T cell repertoires in COVID-19. Study as a whole: The samples span acute and convalescent COVID-19 from the United States, Italy and Spain. Sources were T cells, B-cell-depleted T cells, or PBMCs; the material itself was cDNA or gDNA.

Original processing notes: Amplification of reference gene primers provided the estimated nucleated cell counts. Generated by immunoSEQ multiplex PCR, the TCRdb table keeps only in-frame clones and is missing some. That table is the source of V, J and clone size, and D and trimming were worked out from the DNA. The sample comprises 60,000 to 65,000 clones, approximately 79% of which are singletons, and about 20% rests with the top ten. The germline V and J ends were trimmed by 1 base and 6 bases, with 4 bases remaining between them. Germline assignment: CDR1 SGHTA and CDR2 FQGNSA. This CDR3 has 13 residues.

The V gene is TRBV7-2, the J gene TRBJ1-6, with D uncertain. This receptor was taken from a woman of 80 years or more with active or convalescent COVID-19. Sequenced material: peripheral blood. This chain's CDR3 is CASSLVGNSPLHF. The CDR3 DNA reads as TGTGCCAGCAGCTTAGTCGGTAATTCACCCCTCCACTTT.